The sequence of this TCR beta chain was determined in a study of OX40 agonist ivuxolimab in advanced cancers. The J segment lost 6 bases and the V segment lost 6 bases, leaving 11 bases of the junction unmatched. The CDR3 runs 15 residues. Germline values: CDR1 SNHLY, CDR2 FYNNEI. Libraries were prepared by immunoSEQ multiplex PCR; TCRdb keeps only in-frame clonotypes and omits some of them. In the table there are 40,000 to 50,000 clones, 84% of which are singletons. This chain joins TRBV2 and TRBJ2-7; 10 bases fit TRBD2. This TCR derives from an adult with an advanced solid tumor such as melanoma, head and neck, liver or kidney cancer. The material sequenced was CD4+ or CD8+ T cells sorted from blood, taken in a trial of the OX40 agonist ivuxolimab. CDR3 region: CASRASSGGGSEQYF. The CDR3 DNA reads as TGTGCCAGCAGAGCCTCTAGCGGGGGAGGGAGCGAGCAGTACTTC.